This entry lists 4 T cell receptor beta chains sequenced from one sample in a study of shared clonotypes between healthy human individuals. Sequencing used immunoSEQ multiplex PCR; TCRdb keeps in-frame clones, though not all of them. This sample has roughly 2.5 million clones, with around 94% found just once. The specimen was naive CD4+ T cells sorted from blood. As for subset: CD45RA+ positively selected. The receptors stem from a man between 18 and 29 years old in good health.

The rearrangement uses TRBV4-3 and TRBJ1-2; D is possibly TRBD1 (5 bases). Per the germline V gene, CDR1 is LGHNA and CDR2 is YSLEER. The length of the CDR3 is 15 residues. The germline V and J ends were trimmed by 3 bases and 6 bases, with 17 bases remaining between them. As DNA, the CDR3 is TGCGCCAGCAGCCAGCCAGGGTGGGGAACGGATGGCTACACCTTC. Its translation: CASSQPGWGTDGYTF.

This clone is a singleton in its sample. V gene TRBV11-2 combines with J gene TRBJ1-3; 9 bases match TRBD1. Per germline, CDR1 SGHAT and CDR2 FQNNGV. J was trimmed by 5 bases and V by 5 bases; bases with no gene match: 13. The CDR3 runs 17 residues. The CDR3 DNA follows: TGTGCCAGCAGCACGATCCGGACAGGGGACATCAGAAACACCATATATTTT. It specifies CASSTIRTGDIRNTIYF.

The genes are TRBV19 and TRBJ2-7; a possible D gene is TRBD1 (6 bases). The CDR3 has 14 amino acids. Germline CDR1 LNHDA, CDR2 SQIVND (reference sequence). V was shortened by 7 bases and J by 5 bases, with 18 bases between the two germline ends. CDR3 amino acids: CASNPDRHSHEQYF. The CDR3, as DNA: TGTGCCAGTAACCCGGACAGACACTCTCACGAGCAGTACTTC.

The chain has TRBV4-3 and TRBJ2-1, with TRBD2 identical over 12 bases. This CDR3 has 18 residues. Germline V gives CDR1 LGHNA, CDR2 YSLEER. Trimming took 1 base from V and 3 from J; bases not matched to a gene: 7. CDR3 sequence (DNA): TGCGCCAGCAGCCAAGGCCCTCCGACTAGCGGGAGCTACAATGAGCAGTTCTTC. Translation: CASSQGPPTSGSYNEQFF.